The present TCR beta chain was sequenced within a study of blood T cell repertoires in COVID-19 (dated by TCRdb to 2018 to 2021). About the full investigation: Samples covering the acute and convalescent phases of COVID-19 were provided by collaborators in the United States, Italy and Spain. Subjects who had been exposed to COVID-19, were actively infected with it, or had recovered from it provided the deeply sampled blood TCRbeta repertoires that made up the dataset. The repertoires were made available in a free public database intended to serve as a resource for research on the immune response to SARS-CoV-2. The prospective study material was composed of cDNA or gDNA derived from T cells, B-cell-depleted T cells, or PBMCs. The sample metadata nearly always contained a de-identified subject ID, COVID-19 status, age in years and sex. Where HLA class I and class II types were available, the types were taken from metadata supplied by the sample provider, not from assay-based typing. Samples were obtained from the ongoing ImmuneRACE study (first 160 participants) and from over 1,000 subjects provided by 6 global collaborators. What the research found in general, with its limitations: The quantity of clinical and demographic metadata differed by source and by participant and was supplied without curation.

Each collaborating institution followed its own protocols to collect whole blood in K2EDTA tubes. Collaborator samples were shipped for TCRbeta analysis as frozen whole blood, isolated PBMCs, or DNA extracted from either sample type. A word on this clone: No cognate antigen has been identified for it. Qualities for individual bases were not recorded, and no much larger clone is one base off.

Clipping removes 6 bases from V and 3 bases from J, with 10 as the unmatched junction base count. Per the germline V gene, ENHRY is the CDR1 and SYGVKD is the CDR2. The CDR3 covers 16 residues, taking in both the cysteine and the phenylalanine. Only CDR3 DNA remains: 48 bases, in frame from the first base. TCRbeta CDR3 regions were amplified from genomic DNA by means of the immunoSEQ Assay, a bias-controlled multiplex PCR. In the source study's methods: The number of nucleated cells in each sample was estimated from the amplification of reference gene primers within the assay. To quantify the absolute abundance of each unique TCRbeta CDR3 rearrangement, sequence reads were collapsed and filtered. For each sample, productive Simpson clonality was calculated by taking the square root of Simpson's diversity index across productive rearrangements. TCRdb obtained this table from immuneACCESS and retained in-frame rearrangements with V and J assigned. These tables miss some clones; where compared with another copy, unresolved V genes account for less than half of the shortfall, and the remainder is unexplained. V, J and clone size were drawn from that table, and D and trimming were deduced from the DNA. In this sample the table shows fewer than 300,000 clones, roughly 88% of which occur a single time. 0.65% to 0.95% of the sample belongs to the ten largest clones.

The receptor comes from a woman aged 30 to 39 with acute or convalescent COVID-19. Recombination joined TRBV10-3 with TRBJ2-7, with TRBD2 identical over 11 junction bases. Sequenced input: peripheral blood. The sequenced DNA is TGTGCCATCAGCAAAGCCCCGGGACTAGCGGACTACGAGCAGTACTTC. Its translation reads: CAISKAPGLADYEQYF.